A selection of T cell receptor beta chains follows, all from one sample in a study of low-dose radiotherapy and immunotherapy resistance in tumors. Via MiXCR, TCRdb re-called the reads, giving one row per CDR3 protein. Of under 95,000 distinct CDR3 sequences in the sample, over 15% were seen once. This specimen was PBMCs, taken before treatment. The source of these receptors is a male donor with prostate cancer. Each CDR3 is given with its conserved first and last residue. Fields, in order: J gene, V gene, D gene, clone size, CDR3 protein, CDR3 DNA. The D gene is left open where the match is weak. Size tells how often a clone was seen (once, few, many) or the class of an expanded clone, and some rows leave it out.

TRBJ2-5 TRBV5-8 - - CASSLRWPNQETQYF TGTGCCAGCAGCTTGAGATGGCCAAATCAAGAGACCCAGTACTTC
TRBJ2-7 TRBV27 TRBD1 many CASSLYRAGGSYEQYF TGTGCCAGCAGTTTATATCGGGCAGGGGGTTCCTACGAGCAGTACTTC
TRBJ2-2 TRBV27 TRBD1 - CASSWDRGWGKQGAGELFF TGTGCCAGCAGTTGGGACAGGGGGTGGGGGAAACAGGGCGCCGGGGAGCTGTTTTTT
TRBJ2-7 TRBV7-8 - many CASSLGGGGLNEQYF TGTGCCAGCAGCTTAGGAGGGGGGGGTCTCAACGAGCAGTACTTC
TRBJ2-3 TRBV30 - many CAWASRGLDTQYF TGTGCCTGGGCCAGCCGGGGGTTAGATACGCAGTATTTT
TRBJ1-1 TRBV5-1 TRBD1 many CASSLAGGQPMNTEAFF TGCGCCAGCAGCTTGGCAGGGGGACAGCCGATGAACACTGAAGCTTTCTTT
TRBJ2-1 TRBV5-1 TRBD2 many CASSPLAGGLNEQFF TGCGCCAGCAGCCCATTAGCGGGGGGGCTCAATGAGCAGTTCTTC
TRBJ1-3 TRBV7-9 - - CASSLVGGRPVDGNTIYF TGTGCCAGCAGCTTAGTCGGGGGACGGCCAGTTGATGGAAACACCATATATTTT
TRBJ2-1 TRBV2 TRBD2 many CAGTSNNEQFF TGTGCCGGGACTAGCAACAATGAGCAGTTCTTC
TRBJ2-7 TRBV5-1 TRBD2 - CASSLGRGDRQYF TGCGCCAGCAGCTTGGGCCGGGGGGACCGGCAGTACTTC
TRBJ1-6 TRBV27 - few CASSLVPRRGDSPLHF TGTGCCAGCAGTTTAGTCCCAAGGAGGGGGGATTCACCCCTCCACTTT
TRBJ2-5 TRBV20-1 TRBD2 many CSALNKAGGVKETQYF TGCAGTGCTCTTAATAAGGCGGGGGGGGTTAAAGAGACCCAGTACTTC